Below, one T cell receptor beta chain is given with its context. Data came from immunoSEQ multiplex PCR; TCRdb stores just in-frame clones and leaves some out. Among 65,000 to 75,000 clones listed, 80% to 90% were seen once. The data were taken from a study of OX40 agonist ivuxolimab in advanced cancers. Study-wide context: The study treated patients with ivuxolimab, an agonistic anti-OX40 (CD134) antibody.

The V end lost 6 bases, the J end lost 2 bases, and 10 bases lay between the germline ends. The V gene's germline CDR1 is MDHEN and CDR2 SYDVKM. This CDR3 comprises 14 residues. This sequence originates from an adult with an advanced solid tumor such as melanoma, head and neck, liver or kidney cancer. Sequences were derived from CD4+ or CD8+ T cells sorted from blood, sampled in a trial of the OX40 agonist ivuxolimab. V and J are TRBV28 and TRBJ1-4; no reliable D call. The CDR3 nucleotides are TGTGCCAGCAGATCGGGCGGCACTAATGAAAAACTGTTTTTT. Amino acid sequence: CASRSGGTNEKLFF.